The clone carrying this T cell receptor beta chain was seen once. The antigen remains unidentified. Within the sample, other DNA sequences also encode this same CDR3. This sample is part of a study of shared clonotypes between healthy human individuals. V lost 0 bases and J lost 1, with 8 bases in between. The CDR3 covers 14 residues. From germline, CDR1 is SGHRS and CDR2 YFSETQ. CD45RO-negative, CCR7-positively selected cells formed the naive CD8 fraction, excluding terminally differentiated effector memory CD45RA+ cells. All of the donors resided in Nashville, Tennessee, and each was a Caucasian adult. Points from the study as a whole: Among donors, the sharing of clonotypes was expected to be influenced by sequencing depth. Compared with clonotypes that all four donors shared, non-shared clonotypes had lower generation probabilities.

Under the authors' procedure: From ImmunoSEQ came sequences covering only the junction and carrying no quality scores, so filtering differed. Profiled with immunoSEQ multiplex PCR; TCRdb holds only in-frame clones, not every one. The V and J calls and clone size come from that table; D and trimming were worked out from the DNA. The profile shows millions of clones, about 92% of them singletons. The receptor comes from a man aged 18 to 30 in good health. Some clones in this sample may be carry-over from other donors' samples. The sample consisted of naive CD8+ T cells from PBMCs. The chain combines TRBV5-1 with TRBJ2-7; TRBD2 is a possible D gene (6 bases). CDR3 amino acids: CASSLVGGSYEQYF. The CDR3 nucleotides are TGCGCCAGCAGCTTGGTTGGGGGGTCCTACGAGCAGTACTTC.